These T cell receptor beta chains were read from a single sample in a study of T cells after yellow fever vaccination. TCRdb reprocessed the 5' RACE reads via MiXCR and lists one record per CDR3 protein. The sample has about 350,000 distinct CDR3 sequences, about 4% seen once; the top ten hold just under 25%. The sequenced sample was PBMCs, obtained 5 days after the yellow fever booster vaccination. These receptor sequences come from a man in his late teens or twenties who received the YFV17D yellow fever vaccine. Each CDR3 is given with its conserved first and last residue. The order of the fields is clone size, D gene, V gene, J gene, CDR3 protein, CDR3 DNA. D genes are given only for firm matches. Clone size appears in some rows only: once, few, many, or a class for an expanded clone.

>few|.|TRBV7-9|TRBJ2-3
CASSRRNTQYF
TGTGCCAGCAGTCGGCGGAATACGCAGTATTTT
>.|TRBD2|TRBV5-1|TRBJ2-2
CASRTSSDTGELIF
TGCGCCAGCAGGACTAGCAGCGACACCGGGGAGCTGATTTTT
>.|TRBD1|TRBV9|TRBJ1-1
CASSGDRGPTEAFF
TGTGCCAGCAGCGGGGACAGGGGGCCAACTGAAGCTTTCTTT
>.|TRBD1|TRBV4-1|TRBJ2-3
CASSPDFEGASTDTQYF
TGCGCCAGCAGCCCGGATTTCGAGGGGGCTAGCACAGATACGCAGTATTTT
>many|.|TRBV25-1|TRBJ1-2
CASSEFAGGDGYTF
TGTGCCAGCAGTGAATTCGCCGGCGGGGATGGCTACACCTTC
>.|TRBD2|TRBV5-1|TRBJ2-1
CASSWGRGGRTYNEQFF
TGCGCCAGCAGCTGGGGTCGGGGGGGGAGAACCTACAATGAGCAGTTCTTC
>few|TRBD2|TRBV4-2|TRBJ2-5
CASSQAATSGASGETQYF
TGTGCCAGCAGCCAAGCGGCGACTAGCGGGGCATCCGGGGAGACCCAGTACTTC
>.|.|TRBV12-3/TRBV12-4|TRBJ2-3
CASSSQTSRGWDTQYF
TGTGCCAGCAGTTCGCAGACTAGCAGGGGCTGGGATACGCAGTATTTT
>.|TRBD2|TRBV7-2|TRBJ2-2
CASNRRGTSGGTTNTGELFF
TGTGCCAGCAACCGGAGGGGGACTAGCGGGGGAACCACGAACACCGGGGAGCTGTTTTTT
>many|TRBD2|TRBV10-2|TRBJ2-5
CATRERGVQETQYF
TGCGCCACCCGCGAGCGGGGGGTTCAAGAGACCCAGTACTTC
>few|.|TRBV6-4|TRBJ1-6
CASSEGANSPLHF
TGTGCCAGCAGTGAGGGGGCTAATTCACCCCTCCACTTT